This T cell receptor (beta chain) originates from a study of cytomegalovirus exposure and HLA in healthy donors. The study ran its PCR with 60 Vbeta and 13 Jbeta primers. The table came from immunoSEQ multiplex PCR; TCRdb's copy has only in-frame clones and leaves some out. The sample has 100,000 to 130,000 clones; approximately 80% are singletons. Looked up from germline, CDR1 is ENHRY and CDR2 is SYGVKD. The ends were cut back, 0 bases at V and 6 bases at J, with 35 bases in the middle. This CDR3 has 22 amino acids. This clonotype was sampled from a male donor in good health and CMV-seronegative. The sample consisted of PBMCs. The chain uses TRBV10-3 and TRBJ1-1; maybe TRBD1 (5 bases). CDR3 residues: CAISESIQLGAILPGVWSEAFF. Here the CDR3 DNA reads TGTGCCATCAGTGAGTCAATCCAGTTAGGGGCTATCTTACCTGGTGTTTGGTCTGAAGCTTTCTTT.